These 9 T cell receptor beta chains share one sample of origin, sequenced in a study of shared clonotypes between healthy human individuals. Sequenced by immunoSEQ multiplex PCR; TCRdb stores in-frame clones only, minus some. The table includes about 480,000 clones, 79% detected once. The specimen sequenced was PBMCs. The receptor source for this set is a woman between 40 and 50 years old in good health. Some clones in this sample may be carry-over from other donors' samples.

This clone was observed a single time. V usage is TRBV2 and J usage is TRBJ2-5, with a weak D call TRBD2 (7 bases). Germline assignment: CDR1 SNHLY and CDR2 FYNNEI. Trimming took 7 bases from V and 2 from J, leaving 14 bases between them. The CDR3 has 14 residues. The CDR3 nucleotides read TGTGCCAGCATTGCGGGGGCCGCACAAGAGACCCAGTACTTC. It encodes CASIAGAAQETQYF.

The rearrangement joins TRBV7-9 to TRBJ1-3; unclear D gene. The CDR3 runs 12 residues. V lost 1 base and J lost 6, with 4 bases in between. CDR1 and CDR2 (germline): SEHNR, FQNEAQ (reference sequence). The CDR3 DNA sequence: TGTGCCAGCAGCTTAGAGACAAACACCATATATTTT. Translated, it gives CASSLETNTIYF. The variable domain in full, with the rest retrieved from reference TRBV7-9 and TRBJ1-3, is DTGVSQNPRHKITKRGQNVTFRCDPISEHNRLYWYRQTLGQGPEFLTYFQNEAQLEKSRLLSDRFSAERPKGSFSTLEIQRTEQGDSAMYLCASSLETNTIYFGEGSWLTVV.

In regard to this clone: Different DNA sequences within this sample yield the same CDR3. The rearrangement uses TRBV5-1 and TRBJ2-5, with D possibly TRBD2 on 5 matching bases. CDR3 length: 14 amino acids. The germline V gene encodes CDR1 SGHRS and CDR2 YFSETQ. V lost 0 bases, J lost 2 bases, and 8 bases lay in between. The CDR3 DNA reads TGCGCCAGCAGCTTGGGCAGGACTCAAGAGACCCAGTACTTC. Its translation: CASSLGRTQETQYF.

The chain links TRBV5-6 to TRBJ1-5; D is unclear. The germline V gene has CDR1 SGHDT and CDR2 YYEEEE. This CDR3 is built from 15 residues. Trimming cost V 0 bases and J 7 bases, with 14 bases left between them. The CDR3 sequence: CASSLGGIETQPQHF. CDR3 in DNA: TGTGCCAGCAGCTTGGGAGGGATCGAAACACAGCCCCAGCATTTT.

This sequence joins TRBV18 and TRBJ2-1; 9 bases fit TRBD1. Germline-derived CDR1 and CDR2 are KGHSH and LQKENI. With V trimmed by 3 bases and J by 5 bases, 5 bases remained unmatched. The CDR3 runs 15 residues. CDR3 region: CASSPTGGADNEQFF. For the CDR3, the DNA is TGTGCCAGCTCACCTACAGGGGGCGCGGACAATGAGCAGTTCTTC.

CDR3 loop: CATQSIHEAFF. The CDR3 nucleotides are TGTGCCACTCAGTCTATCCACGAAGCTTTCTTT. The chain couples TRBV15 to TRBJ1-1; D uncertain. The V end lost 9 bases, the J end lost 8 bases, and 13 bases lay between the germline ends. CDR1 and CDR2 from the germline V gene are LNHNV and YYDKDF (reference sequence). The CDR3 is 11 residues long.

This chain links TRBV2 with TRBJ2-5; TRBD1 might be the D (6 bases). CDR1 and CDR2 (germline): SNHLY, FYNNEI. This CDR3 has 12 residues. The V end lost 10 bases, the J end lost 5 bases, and 14 bases lay between the germline ends. This CDR3 reads CATTGRGETQYF. As DNA, the CDR3 is TGTGCCACCACGGGTAGGGGGGAGACCCAGTACTTC.

The chain uses TRBV6-5 and TRBJ2-7, with D uncertain. The V end lost 0 bases, the J end lost 6 bases, and 9 bases lay between the germline ends. Germline V gene sequence: CDR1 MNHEY, CDR2 SVGAGI. This CDR3 has 13 residues. The CDR3 reads CASSYSRASEQYF. The CDR3 DNA sequence: TGTGCCAGCAGTTACTCCCGGGCTAGCGAGCAGTACTTC.

This clone was seen repeatedly, ten times or more. V gene TRBV4-2 combines with J gene TRBJ1-4, with D possibly matching TRBD1 (6 bases). This CDR3 is 16 amino acids long. V was shortened by 0 bases and J by 8 bases, with 16 bases between the two germline ends. The germline V gene encodes CDR1 LGHNA and CDR2 YNFKEQ. In DNA, the CDR3 is TGTGCCAGCAGCCAAGATACAGGGCAGGGAGGAGAAAAACTGTTTTTT. Protein: CASSQDTGQGGEKLFF.